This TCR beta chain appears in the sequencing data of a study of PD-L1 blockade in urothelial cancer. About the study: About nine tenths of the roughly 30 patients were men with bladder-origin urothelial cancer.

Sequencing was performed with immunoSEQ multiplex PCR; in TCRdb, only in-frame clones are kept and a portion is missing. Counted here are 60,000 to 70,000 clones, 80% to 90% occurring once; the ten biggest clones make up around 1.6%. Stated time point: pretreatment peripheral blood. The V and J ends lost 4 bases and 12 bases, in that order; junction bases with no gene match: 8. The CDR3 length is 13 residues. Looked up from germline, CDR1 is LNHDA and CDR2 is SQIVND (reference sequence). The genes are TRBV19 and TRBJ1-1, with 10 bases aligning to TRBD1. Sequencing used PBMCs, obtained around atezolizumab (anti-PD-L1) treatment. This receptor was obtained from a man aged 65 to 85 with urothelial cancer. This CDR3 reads CASSTRTGGLSFF. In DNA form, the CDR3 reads TGTGCCAGTAGTACGCGGACAGGGGGTTTGTCTTTCTTT.